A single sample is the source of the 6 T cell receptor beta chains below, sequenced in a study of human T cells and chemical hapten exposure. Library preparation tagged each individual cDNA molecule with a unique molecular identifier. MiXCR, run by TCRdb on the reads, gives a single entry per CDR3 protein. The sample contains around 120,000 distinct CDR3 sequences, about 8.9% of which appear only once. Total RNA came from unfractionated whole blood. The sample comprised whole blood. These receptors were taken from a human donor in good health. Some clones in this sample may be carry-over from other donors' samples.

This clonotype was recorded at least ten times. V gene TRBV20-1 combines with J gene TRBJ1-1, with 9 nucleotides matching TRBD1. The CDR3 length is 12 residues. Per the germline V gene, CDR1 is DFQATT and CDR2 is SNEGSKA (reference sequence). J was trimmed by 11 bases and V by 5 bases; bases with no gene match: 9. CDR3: CSAPGQGYGAFF. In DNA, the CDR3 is TGCAGTGCTCCGGGACAGGGATACGGGGCTTTCTTT.

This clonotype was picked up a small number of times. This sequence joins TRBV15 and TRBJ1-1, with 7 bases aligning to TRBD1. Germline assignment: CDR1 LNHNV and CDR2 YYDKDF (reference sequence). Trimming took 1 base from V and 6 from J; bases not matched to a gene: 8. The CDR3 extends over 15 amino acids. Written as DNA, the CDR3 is TGTGCCACCAGCAGAGTTGACAGGGCTGGGGCTGAAGCTTTCTTT. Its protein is CATSRVDRAGAEAFF.

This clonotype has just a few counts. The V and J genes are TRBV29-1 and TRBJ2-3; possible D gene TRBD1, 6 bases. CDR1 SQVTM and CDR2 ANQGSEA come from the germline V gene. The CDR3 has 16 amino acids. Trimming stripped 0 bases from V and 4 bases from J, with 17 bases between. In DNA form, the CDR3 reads TGCAGCGTTGAAGATCGACTCCTGACAGGTCCAGATACGCAGTATTTT. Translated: CSVEDRLLTGPDTQYF.

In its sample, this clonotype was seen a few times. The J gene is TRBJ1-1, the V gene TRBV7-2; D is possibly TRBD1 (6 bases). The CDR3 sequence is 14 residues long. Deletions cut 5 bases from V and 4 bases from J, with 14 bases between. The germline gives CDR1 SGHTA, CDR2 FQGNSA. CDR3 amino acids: CASSTYRDGTEAFF. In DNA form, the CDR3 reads TGTGCCAGCAGCACCTACAGGGATGGCACTGAAGCTTTCTTT. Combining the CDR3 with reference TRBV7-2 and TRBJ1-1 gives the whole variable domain GAGVSQSPSNKVTEKGKDVELRCDPISGHTALYWYRQSLGQGLEFLIYFQGNSAPDKSGLPSDRFSAERTGGSVSTLTIQRTQQEDSAVYLCASSTYRDGTEAFFGQGTRLTVV.

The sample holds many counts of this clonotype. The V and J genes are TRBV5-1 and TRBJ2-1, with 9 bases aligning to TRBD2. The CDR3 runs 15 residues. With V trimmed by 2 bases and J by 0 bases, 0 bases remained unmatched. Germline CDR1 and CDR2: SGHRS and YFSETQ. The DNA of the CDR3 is TGCGCCAGCAGCTTTAGCGGGAGCTCCTACAATGAGCAGTTCTTC. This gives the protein CASSFSGSSYNEQFF.

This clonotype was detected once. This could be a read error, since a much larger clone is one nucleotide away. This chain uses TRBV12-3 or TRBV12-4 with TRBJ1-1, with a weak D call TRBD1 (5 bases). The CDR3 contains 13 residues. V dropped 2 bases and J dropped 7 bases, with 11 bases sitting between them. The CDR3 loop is CASSLWQGHEAFF. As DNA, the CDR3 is TGTGCCAGCAGTTTATGGCAGGGTCATGAAGCTTTCTTT.